Shown below are 26 T cell receptor beta chains from a single sample sequenced in a study of blood T cell repertoires in COVID-19. Data came from immunoSEQ multiplex PCR; TCRdb stores just in-frame clones and leaves some out. The repertoire holds 200,000 to 250,000 clones, around three quarters seen once, with less than 7% in the top ten. Material: peripheral blood. The receptors shown here come from an older woman with acute or convalescent COVID-19.

The chain links TRBV30 to TRBJ1-6; D remains unclear. Between the trimmed V and J ends, which lost 1 base and 0 bases, there was a span of 7 bases. Germline V lookup: CDR1 GTSNPN, CDR2 SVGIG (reference sequence). CDR3 length: 15 amino acids. The CDR3 protein is CAWSGRYSYNSPLHF. The DNA for the CDR3 is TGTGCCTGGAGTGGGAGGTACTCCTATAATTCACCCCTCCACTTT.

Of note for this clone: The same CDR3 is also encoded by other DNA sequences in this sample. V and J are TRBV19 and TRBJ1-1; D is unresolved. The CDR3 is 14 amino acids. Germline V CDR1 and CDR2: LNHDA, SQIVND (reference sequence). Trimming pared 1 base from V and 4 bases from J, leaving 10 bases between. In nucleotides, the CDR3 is TGTGCCAGTAGTATAGTAGCGGGAGGCACTGAAGCTTTCTTT. Its translation is CASSIVAGGTEAFF.

The chain recombines TRBV6-4 with TRBJ2-1; 8 nucleotides match TRBD2. V lost 3 bases to trimming and J lost 4 bases; unmatched junction nucleotides: 2. The CDR3 extends over 14 amino acids. Germline V gives CDR1 MRHNA, CDR2 SNTAGT. The CDR3 loop is CASSETSEYNEQFF. CDR3 sequence (DNA): TGTGCCAGCAGTGAGACTAGCGAGTACAATGAGCAGTTCTTC.

The chain employs TRBV2 and TRBJ2-1; TRBD1 might be the D (5 bases). V lost 9 bases to trimming and J lost 6 bases, with 9 bases between them. This CDR3 contains 11 residues. Germline loops: CDR1 SNHLY, CDR2 FYNNEI. The CDR3 DNA follows: TGTGCCAGACAGGAGACCAATGAGCAGTTCTTC. Translation: CARQETNEQFF.

DNA of the CDR3: TGTGCCAGCAGTGAGGGGACTAGATTCCAAGAGACCCAGTACTTC. Translation gives CASSEGTRFQETQYF. This chain joins TRBV2 and TRBJ2-5; the match to TRBD2 covers 8 bases. Germline assignment: CDR1 SNHLY and CDR2 FYNNEI. V dropped 3 bases and J dropped 1; count of bases not matched to a gene: 4. This CDR3 has 15 amino acids.

This chain connects TRBV27 to TRBJ2-1; 13 nucleotides line up with TRBD2. The junction had 10 bases not matched to a gene; V was cut back by 7 bases and J by 4 bases. Germline lookup yields CDR1 MNHEY and CDR2 SMNVEV (reference sequence). CDR3 length equals 17 residues. The DNA for the CDR3 is TGTGCCAGCACCCGACTAGCGGGAGGATCCTTTTACAATGAGCAGTTCTTC. It encodes CASTRLAGGSFYNEQFF.

The V gene is TRBV7-9, the J gene TRBJ2-2; D ambiguous. Trimming removed 8 bases at V and 1 base at J, with 17 bases between. Looked up from germline, CDR1 is SEHNR and CDR2 is FQNEAQ (reference sequence). The CDR3 loop spans 16 amino acids. The chain's CDR3 is CASRHHVLRNTGELFF. The CDR3 DNA follows: TGTGCCAGCCGACATCACGTTTTGCGGAACACCGGGGAGCTGTTTTTT.

The chain carries TRBV29-1 and TRBJ1-2; 7 bases are shared with TRBD1. CDR3 length: 12 residues. J gave up 7 bases and V 4 bases, and 6 bases lay outside the gene matches. Germline V gives CDR1 SQVTM, CDR2 ANQGSEA. The CDR3 here is CSVVEGGLGYTF. Here the CDR3 DNA reads TGCAGCGTTGTGGAAGGGGGCCTTGGCTACACCTTC.

The rearrangement uses TRBV27 and TRBJ2-7; 9 bases fit TRBD2. Germline CDR1 and CDR2: MNHEY and SMNVEV (reference sequence). This CDR3 contains 18 residues. The V segment lost 5 bases and the J segment 4 bases; nucleotides outside the gene matches: 18. The CDR3 DNA follows: TGTGCCAGCAGTCCGGGCCTTACCCTAGCGGGATGGGCGTACGAGCAGTACTTC. Protein: CASSPGLTLAGWAYEQYF.

The chain has TRBV30 and TRBJ1-2; the match to TRBD1 covers 7 bases. The germline CDR1 and CDR2 sequences are GTSNPN and SVGIG (reference sequence). The V and J ends lost 0 bases and 3 bases, in that order; junction bases with no gene match: 4. The CDR3 has 14 amino acids. The CDR3 DNA sequence: TGTGCCTGGAGTGTCGGACAGGAAGACTATGGCTACACCTTC. It encodes CAWSVGQEDYGYTF.

The V call is TRBV3-1 (or the pseudogene TRBV3-2), the J call TRBJ1-4, with D possibly being TRBD1 (5 bases). V lost 0 bases and J 5 bases, leaving 13 bases between the germline ends. In germline, CDR1 is LGHDT, CDR2 YNNKEL (reference sequence). CDR3 size: 16 residues. The CDR3 DNA sequence: TGTGCCAGCAGCCAAGAGCGGGGACCGAAAAATGAAAAACTGTTTTTT. As protein: CASSQERGPKNEKLFF.

The V and J genes are TRBV7-8 and TRBJ1-6; D not resolved. The CDR3 runs to 16 residues. Deletions cut 4 bases from V and 10 bases from J, with 20 bases between. Germline V gene lookup returns CDR1 SGHVS and CDR2 FQNEAQ. CDR3 sequence reads: CASSSESSVAGSPLHF. In DNA, the CDR3 is TGTGCCAGCAGCTCCGAATCTTCCGTTGCGGGCTCACCCCTCCACTTT.

This rearrangement joins TRBV28 to TRBJ1-2, with TRBD1 identical over 8 bases. Germline assignment: CDR1 MDHEN and CDR2 SYDVKM. The length of the CDR3 is 17 residues. V lost 3 bases to trimming and J lost 3 bases; unmatched junction nucleotides: 12. CDR3 residues: CASSFSFRNRGDYGYTF. The CDR3 region has the DNA TGTGCCAGCAGTTTCTCGTTCCGGAACAGGGGGGACTATGGCTACACCTTC.

The chain recombines TRBV18 with TRBJ2-1; D gene uncertain. This CDR3 is built from 15 residues. V lost 4 bases to trimming and J lost 8 bases, with 18 bases between them. Per germline, CDR1 KGHSH and CDR2 LQKENI. The CDR3 coding sequence is TGTGCCAGCTCACGTCAAACGAGCGACGCCTATGAGCAGTTCTTC. It codes for CASSRQTSDAYEQFF.

The rearrangement joins TRBV7-2 to TRBJ2-1, with a possible D match to TRBD2 (6 bases). Trimming removed 5 bases at V and 9 bases at J, with 14 bases between. The germline V gene encodes CDR1 SGHTA and CDR2 FQGNSA. The CDR3 sequence is 13 residues long. The CDR3 coding sequence is TGTGCCAGCAGCGGGCCTCTAGCGTCTGAGCAGTTCTTC. It is translated as CASSGPLASEQFF.

The chain links TRBV27 to TRBJ2-7; 9 nucleotides align to TRBD1. Germline CDR1 reads MNHEY; CDR2 reads SMNVEV (reference sequence). V was clipped by 8 bases and J by 4 bases; unmatched bases: 6. This CDR3 has 13 residues. The CDR3 protein is CASCQTGGYEQYF. In nucleotides, the CDR3 is TGTGCCAGCTGCCAGACAGGGGGGTACGAGCAGTACTTC.

The CDR3, as DNA: TGCAGCGTTGTCGACAATGAGCAGTTCTTC. This codes for CSVVDNEQFF. The chain carries TRBV29-1 and TRBJ2-1; D is unclear. Germline assignment: CDR1 SQVTM and CDR2 ANQGSEA. The ends were cut back, 4 bases at V and 5 bases at J, with 3 bases in the middle. The CDR3 totals 10 residues.

The CDR3 DNA reads as TGTGCCAGCTCACCGCAGTCACAGGGGGCCCTCGAGCAGTACTTC. It is translated as CASSPQSQGALEQYF. The chain joins TRBV18 to TRBJ2-7; 9 nucleotides align to TRBD1. The V gene's germline CDR1 is KGHSH and CDR2 LQKENI. J lost 6 bases, V lost 3 bases, and 9 bases had no gene match. This CDR3 spans 15 amino acids.

The chain recombines TRBV4-1 with TRBJ1-4; tentatively, D is TRBD1 (5 bases). CDR1 and CDR2 from the germline V gene are MGHRA and YSYEKL. V was pared by 0 bases and J by 2 bases, with 10 bases between. The CDR3 length is 16 residues. The chain's CDR3 is CASSQELGRTNEKLFF. In DNA, the CDR3 is TGCGCCAGCAGCCAAGAATTGGGGCGCACTAATGAAAAACTGTTTTTT.

The gene calls are TRBV27 and TRBJ2-1; D unresolved. With 5 bases removed from V and 5 bases from J, the gap between germline ends came to 4 bases. Germline lookup yields CDR1 MNHEY and CDR2 SMNVEV (reference sequence). The CDR3 loop spans 11 amino acids. The CDR3 here is CASSLNNEQFF. CDR3 DNA sequence: TGTGCCAGCAGTCTAAACAATGAGCAGTTCTTC.

The V gene is TRBV5-6, the J gene TRBJ2-7; D is unresolved. V lost 0 bases and J 3 bases, leaving 10 bases between the germline ends. From germline, CDR1 is SGHDT and CDR2 YYEEEE. This CDR3 is built from 14 residues. The CDR3 here is CASSLAPSGYEQYF. CDR3 DNA sequence: TGTGCCAGCAGCTTGGCCCCCAGTGGCTACGAGCAGTACTTC. Filled out from reference TRBV5-6 and TRBJ2-7, the complete variable domain reads DAGVTQSPTHLIKTRGQQVTLRCSPKSGHDTVSWYQQALGQGPQFIFQYYEEEERQRGNFPDRFSGHQFPNYSSELNVNALLLGDSALYLCASSLAPSGYEQYFGPGTRLTVT.

J is TRBJ2-6 and V is TRBV28; 8 nucleotides match TRBD2. Germline trimming cut 7 bases from V and 4 bases from J; bases unmatched to any gene: 6. This CDR3 is 15 amino acids long. CDR1 is MDHEN and CDR2 is SYDVKM in the germline V gene. CDR3 sequence reads: CASTRGGSGANVLTF. The CDR3, as DNA: TGTGCCAGCACCCGGGGGGGCTCCGGGGCCAACGTCCTGACTTTC.

This chain connects TRBV18 to TRBJ2-5; possibly TRBD2 for D (6 bases). The V end lost 6 bases, the J end lost 4 bases, and 12 bases lay between the germline ends. The CDR3 is 13 residues long. From germline, CDR1 is KGHSH and CDR2 LQKENI. CDR3 amino acids: CASSLVGGETQYF. The CDR3 DNA reads TGTGCCAGCTCGCTGGTGGGAGGAGAGACCCAGTACTTC.

The chain couples TRBV5-1 to TRBJ2-1, with 10 bases aligning to TRBD2. The CDR3 runs 16 residues. Germline loops: CDR1 SGHRS, CDR2 YFSETQ. V was pared by 4 bases and J by 2 bases, with 6 bases of the junction left unmatched. CDR3 coding DNA: TGCGCCAGCAGCCCGGGTACTAGCGGGGCCTACAATGAGCAGTTCTTC. This gives the protein CASSPGTSGAYNEQFF.

The count of this clone is one. The V gene is TRBV7-8, the J gene TRBJ2-5, with TRBD2 matching over 11 bases. V was clipped by 4 bases and J by 7 bases; unmatched bases: 11. The germline gives CDR1 SGHVS, CDR2 FQNEAQ. CDR3 length equals 16 residues. The CDR3 DNA sequence: TGTGCCAGCAGCTACGTGACTAGCGGGATTTTGGGGACCCAGTACTTC. Translating gives CASSYVTSGILGTQYF. Drawing the rest from reference TRBV7-8 and TRBJ2-5, the complete variable domain is GAGVSQSPRYKVAKRGQDVALRCDPISGHVSLFWYQQALGQGPEFLTYFQNEAQLDKSGLPSDRFFAERPEGSVSTLKIQRTQQEDSAVYLCASSYVTSGILGTQYFGPGTRLLVL.

The chain links TRBV5-1 to TRBJ1-1; possible D gene TRBD1, 5 bases. The CDR3 extends over 15 amino acids. Trimming took 0 bases from V and 1 from J, leaving 10 bases between them. Germline lookup yields CDR1 SGHRS and CDR2 YFSETQ. CDR3 sequence (DNA): TGCGCCAGCAGCTTGGAGAGACAGACGAACACTGAAGCTTTCTTT. Translation: CASSLERQTNTEAFF.